The source of this T cell receptor beta chain is a study of shared clonotypes between healthy human individuals. Study findings and constraints: It was expected that sequencing depth would affect clonotype sharing among donors. Specimens sampled were limited to blood, with tissue repertoires likely differing.

This table comes from immunoSEQ multiplex PCR, and its TCRdb copy is limited to in-frame clones, with some not included. The sample carries 470,000 or so clones, about 84% recorded once. Each of the donors was a healthy adult who was HIV-negative and had not had a recent acute infection or vaccination. Remarks on this clone: Its antigen remains unknown.

Germline-derived CDR1 and CDR2 are SGDLS and YYNGEE. V shed 1 base, J shed 6 bases, and the junction held 19 bases outside the gene matches. The CDR3 has 19 amino acids. The source material was PBMCs. The J gene is TRBJ2-7, the V gene TRBV9; TRBD1 agrees at 10 bases. The TCR comes from a woman aged 40 to 50 in good health. Some clones in this sample may be carry-over from other donors' samples. The CDR3 region is CASSVQDGTGVGRGSEQYF. CDR3 DNA: TGTGCCAGCAGCGTACAGGACGGGACAGGGGTTGGCCGGGGGAGCGAGCAGTACTTC. Based on the CDR3 plus reference TRBV9 and TRBJ2-7, the full variable domain is DSGVTQTPKHLITATGQRVTLRCSPRSGDLSVYWYQQSLDQGLQFLIQYYNGEERAKGNILERFSAQQFPDLHSELNLSSLELGDSALYFCASSVQDGTGVGRGSEQYFGPGTRLTVT.